Listed here is a single TCR beta chain. Its antigen remains unidentified. Per-base qualities were not stored, and no clone one base away is much larger. Using immunoSEQ, frozen genomic DNA was subjected to high-throughput TCRbeta CDR3 sequencing, a process that included PCR amplification, mapping, bias correction and internal controls. For the original study's pipeline: Only productive rearrangements were retained, and each unique TCRbeta sequence was defined by its CDR3 nucleotide sequence together with its V and J gene. Donor-reactive sequences required at least 5-fold expansion in CFSE-low cells versus unstimulated pre-transplant cells and at least 0.01% frequency. Minimum frequency thresholds were set for each subject based on the unstimulated sample with the lowest template count, ensuring at least 90% detection power. Repertoire turnover was measured by Jensen-Shannon divergence between the top 1000 TCRbeta sequences post- and pre-transplant. Two-sided Fisher's exact tests were used to test for changes in the detection of donor-reactive sequences. TCRdb's version of the immuneACCESS table is confined to in-frame rearrangements and falls short of the full clone set. An unresolved V gene accounts for under half of the shortfall where checked; the remainder is of unknown origin. That table furnishes V, J and clone size, whereas the DNA furnished D and trimming. Within this sample are tens of thousands of clones, with around four fifths of them counted one time only. Jointly, the top ten make up approximately 0.45% of the sample.

The sample originates from a study of T cell clones after liver transplantation (dated by TCRdb to about 2019). Regarding the complete study: Samples were obtained from ITN030ST, a randomized trial in which withdrawal of immunosuppression was attempted within 2 years of liver transplantation. A cohort of 8 liver transplant recipients was studied, of whom 3 were classified as tolerant and 5 as non-tolerant. Three of the eight recipients were HCV-positive; the others were transplanted for non-autoimmune, non-viral indications. Blood samples were taken pre-transplant, pre-randomization before withdrawal, and post-randomization after full withdrawal or failed withdrawal. Tolerance meant complete immunosuppression withdrawal for at least one year without liver enzymes rising beyond twice the upper limit of normal. No induction therapy was given to the subjects, and standard immunosuppression was administered until randomization at 12-24 months post-transplant. Third party-reactive TCRbeta sequences from pre-transplant MLRs were also identified as an antigen-independent comparator for donor-reactive sequences. Donor-reactive T cell clones were identified by TCRbeta sequencing following a pre-transplant mixed lymphocyte reaction and were subsequently tracked in post-transplant blood.

Unstimulated PBMCs, after thawing, were stained for CD3, CD4 and CD8 and then FACS-sorted into CD3+CD4+ and CD3+CD8+ populations. Randomization to immunosuppression withdrawal applied to every one of the 8 studied subjects. Genomic DNA was isolated with the Qiagen DNeasy Blood and Tissue Kit. Beyond this particular receptor, the publication reports: Conclusions were preliminary, limited by small, heterogeneous patient numbers and non-standardized post-transplant time points. Once repertoire turnover was taken into account, donor-reactive detection showed a significant reduction for CD4 in 7 of 8 subjects and for CD8 in 8 of 8. The decline in donor-reactive sequences exceeded the decline in third party-reactive sequences, suggesting partial antigen-specific deletion that was unrelated to withdrawal success. Since no allograft tissue specimens were available, donor-reactive T cells may have migrated into the graft instead of being deleted. Low numbers of available donor cells limited the measurable donor-reactive repertoire in a couple of subjects. In most of the 8 subjects, regardless of tolerance or HCV status, circulating donor-reactive CD4 TCRbeta sequences dropped significantly post-transplant.

The receptor's source is a human patient who received a liver transplant. After a transplant, the donor of the graft may account for some T cells. Source: CD4+ T cells from blood, taken approximately 3.5 years after liver transplant.

The CDR3 protein: CASSVRASSQPQHF. The DNA sequence is TGTGCCAGCAGTGTAAGGGCCTCGAGTCAGCCCCAGCATTTT. The V and J genes are TRBV28 and TRBJ1-5, with the D gene too uncertain to name. The germline V gene provides CDR1 MDHEN and CDR2 SYDVKM. V lost 5 bases and J lost 6 bases; the stretch between them is 14 bases long. Measured from the cysteine to the phenylalanine, the CDR3 is 14 residues long. Just the 42-base CDR3 DNA is kept, in frame starting at base 1.